Each of the 17 T cell receptor beta chains below was sequenced from the same sample in a study of glioma-infiltrating T cells after dendritic cell vaccination. Some clones are missing from TCRdb's copy, which holds only in-frame ones; the method was immunoSEQ multiplex PCR. The repertoire holds around 96,000 clones, with about four fifths as singletons. The sample in question was blood, obtained before dendritic cell vaccination. The receptor set was obtained from a human donor with glioblastoma.

V gene TRBV2 combines with J gene TRBJ2-1, with TRBD2 matching over 11 bases. Trimming took 6 bases from V and 4 from J; bases not matched to a gene: 5. The CDR3 length is 15 residues. Germline CDR1 is SNHLY and CDR2 is FYNNEI. The CDR3 nucleotides read TGTGCCAGCAGACTAACTAGCGGGAGATACAATGAGCAGTTCTTC. Its protein product is CASRLTSGRYNEQFF.

The rearrangement uses TRBV5-4 and TRBJ2-2; possible D gene TRBD1, 5 bases. There are 15 residues in the CDR3. Germline V gene sequence: CDR1 SGHNT, CDR2 YYREEE (reference sequence). Trimming stripped 5 bases from V and 1 base from J, with 12 bases between. The DNA of the CDR3 is TGTGCCAGCAGTCCCTGGACAAAGAACACCGGGGAGCTGTTTTTT. Translating gives CASSPWTKNTGELFF. Looking up the rest from reference TRBV5-4 and TRBJ2-2 gives the full variable domain: ETGVTQSPTHLIKTRGQQVTLRCSSQSGHNTVSWYQQALGQGPQFIFQYYREEENGRGNFPPRFSGLQFPNYSSELNVNALELDDSALYLCASSPWTKNTGELFFGEGSRLTVL.

The V and J genes are TRBV10-3 and TRBJ1-2, with 9 positions matching TRBD1. In germline, CDR1 is ENHRY, CDR2 SYGVKD. This CDR3 has 14 amino acids. V lost 5 bases to trimming and J lost 7 bases; unmatched junction nucleotides: 8. CDR3 coding DNA: TGTGCCATCAGTCTCAGACAGGGGGAGTTTGGCTACACCTTC. Its translation is CAISLRQGEFGYTF.

With respect to this clone: The same CDR3 also results from other DNA sequences found in this sample. J is TRBJ1-3 and V is TRBV5-1; no reliable D call. V was pared by 1 base and J by 4 bases, with 9 bases between. From germline, CDR1 is SGHRS and CDR2 YFSETQ. The length of the CDR3 is 14 residues. CDR3 DNA sequence: TGCGCCAGCAGCTTGTCGGTCTCAGGAAACACCATATATTTT. It yields the protein CASSLSVSGNTIYF.

V gene TRBV14 combines with J gene TRBJ1-1, with 7 bases matching TRBD1. Germline CDR1 SGHDN, CDR2 FVKESK. The CDR3 length is 13 residues. After removal of 5 bases from V and 5 bases from J, the junction contained 5 bases not matched to a gene. The CDR3 nucleotides read TGTGCCAGCAGCGAAACACAGGGGACTGAAGCTTTCTTT. It specifies CASSETQGTEAFF.

The V gene is TRBV15, the J gene TRBJ2-1, with D hard to call. Per the germline V gene, CDR1 is LNHNV and CDR2 is YYDKDF (reference sequence). This CDR3 is 13 amino acids long. V was clipped by 0 bases and J by 6 bases, with 6 bases between them. The CDR3 DNA follows: TGTGCCACCAGCAGAGATCGAGTCAATGAGCAGTTCTTC. Its protein is CATSRDRVNEQFF.

This chain joins TRBV5-6 and TRBJ1-2, with 8 bases fitting TRBD1. The junction had 5 bases not matched to a gene; V was cut back by 4 bases and J by 0 bases. CDR1 and CDR2 from the germline V gene are SGHDT and YYEEEE. This CDR3 contains 15 residues. CDR3 coding DNA: TGTGCCAGCAGCGGCGACAGGGGCGCTAACTATGGCTACACCTTC. This codes for CASSGDRGANYGYTF.

The rearrangement links TRBV10-3 to TRBJ2-1; 12 bases agree with TRBD2. The germline gives CDR1 ENHRY, CDR2 SYGVKD. The CDR3 has 16 residues. V was clipped by 6 bases and J by 1 base; unmatched bases: 4. This chain's CDR3 is CAISLGLAGSYNEQFF. CDR3 nucleotides: TGTGCCATCAGCCTTGGACTAGCGGGGTCCTACAATGAGCAGTTCTTC.

The rearrangement joins TRBV29-1 to TRBJ1-1; 7 positions match TRBD1. The CDR3 is 10 residues long. The V gene end was trimmed by 3 bases and the J gene end by 11 bases; junction bases not matched to a gene: 3. Germline V gene lookup returns CDR1 SQVTM and CDR2 ANQGSEA. The chain's CDR3 is CSVDKTGAFF. In DNA, the CDR3 is TGCAGCGTTGACAAGACAGGGGCTTTCTTT.

The rearrangement uses TRBV7-9 and TRBJ1-1, with D possibly TRBD1 on 5 matching bases. Germline values: CDR1 SEHNR, CDR2 FQNEAQ (reference sequence). The V end was cut by 1 base, the J end by 3 bases, with 12 bases between. The CDR3 consists of 15 residues. CDR3 loop: CASSLGEGRDTEAFF. The CDR3 bases are TGTGCCAGCAGCTTAGGTGAAGGCAGGGACACTGAAGCTTTCTTT.

This clone was seen only once. The chain recombines TRBV20-1 with TRBJ1-2; D is unclear. Germline values: CDR1 DFQATT, CDR2 SNEGSKA (reference sequence). This CDR3 is 11 amino acids long. Trimming took 8 bases from V and 6 from J, leaving 13 bases between them. This chain's CDR3 is CSPDSVDGYTF. The CDR3 bases are TGCAGTCCGGACTCGGTTGATGGCTACACCTTC.

The V gene is TRBV11-2, the J gene TRBJ1-2, with D maybe TRBD1 (5 bases). V was clipped by 2 bases and J by 2 bases, with 12 bases between them. The CDR3 has 15 residues. Germline-derived CDR1 and CDR2 are SGHAT and FQNNGV. CDR3 sequence reads: CASSLLAGPNYGYTF. The CDR3 region has the DNA TGTGCCAGCAGCTTACTGGCAGGGCCGAACTATGGCTACACCTTC. Full variable domain (remainder filled in from reference TRBV11-2 and TRBJ1-2): EAGVAQSPRYKIIEKRQSVAFWCNPISGHATLYWYQQILGQGPKLLIQFQNNGVVDDSQLPKDRFSAERLKGVDSTLKIQPAKLEDSAVYLCASSLLAGPNYGYTFGSGTRLTVV.

J is TRBJ1-1 and V is TRBV10-2; no firm D call. The CDR3 sequence is 13 residues long. Germline V gene sequence: CDR1 WSHSY, CDR2 SAAADI. V gave up 3 bases and J gave up 1 base, with 6 bases separating them. The DNA for the CDR3 is TGCGCCAGCAGTGATCAAGCGAACACTGAAGCTTTCTTT. This encodes CASSDQANTEAFF.

This clone occurred once. This chain joins TRBV18 and TRBJ2-3; the match to TRBD2 covers 8 bases. From germline, CDR1 is KGHSH and CDR2 LQKENI. The CDR3 length is 14 residues. Losses at the gene ends were 4 bases for V and 4 bases for J; bases not matched to a gene: 4. CDR3 amino acids: CASSRGLASDTQYF. DNA of the CDR3: TGTGCCAGCTCACGCGGACTAGCATCAGATACGCAGTATTTT.

The chain has TRBV11-3 and TRBJ1-2, with unresolved D. The V gene's germline CDR1 is SGHNT and CDR2 YENEEA. The V gene lost 7 bases and the J gene lost 13 bases, with 13 bases spanning the gap. The CDR3 sequence is 10 residues long. CDR3 protein: CASTPSSRTF. CDR3 nucleotide sequence: TGTGCCAGCACCCCCTCCAGTCGCACCTTC.

J is TRBJ2-2 and V is TRBV9; tentatively, D is TRBD2 (5 bases). The CDR3 is made up of 17 amino acids. V lost 4 bases and J lost 6, with 22 bases in between. From germline, CDR1 is SGDLS and CDR2 YYNGEE. The CDR3 is CASSPSVAKGRAGELFF. CDR3 nucleotide sequence: TGTGCCAGCAGCCCCTCAGTGGCGAAAGGGAGAGCCGGGGAGCTGTTTTTT.

This chain connects TRBV4-1 to TRBJ1-2; 7 bases are a match to TRBD1. Germline V lookup: CDR1 MGHRA, CDR2 YSYEKL. The CDR3 contains 15 residues. V trimming: 3 bases; J trimming: 5 bases; junction bases outside the gene matches: 9. CDR3 region: CASSQATDRAYGYTF. The CDR3 coding sequence is TGCGCCAGCAGCCAGGCAACCGACAGGGCTTATGGCTACACCTTC.